This TCR beta chain was sequenced during a study of graft-versus-host responses after intestinal transplantation. Study-level results: Subjects displaying graft-donor T cell macrochimerism possessed elevated graft-versus-host to host-versus-graft clonal ratios inside allografts. Recipient marrow held GvH clones, some first seen in ileum or blood.

CDR3 length equals 15 residues. CDR1 and CDR2 from the germline V gene are SGDLS and YYNGEE. The ends were cut back, 3 bases at V and 10 bases at J, with 19 bases in the middle. TCRdb's table, derived via immunoSEQ multiplex PCR, lists solely in-frame clones and lacks some. The sample consists of tens of thousands of clones, 75% to 90% of them appearing once. To note about this clone: Its matching antigen is unknown.

The origin of this receptor is a human donor who was the organ donor for an intestinal transplant. The source was unstimulated CD4+ T cells sorted from spleen or lymph node cells, collected before transplant. The chain recombines TRBV9 with TRBJ1-4; TRBD1 is a possible D gene (6 bases). The CDR3 nucleotides read TGTGCCAGCAGCGGGGGAGGGGGAACCGGGGGAAAACTGTTTTTT. Translated: CASSGGGGTGGKLFF.